This record covers a single T cell receptor beta chain. The same CDR3 can be traced to other DNA sequences in this sample. This record comes from a study of blood T cell repertoires in COVID-19. Study at large: Some COVID-19 samples were acute and others convalescent; all came from the United States, Italy and Spain. PBMCs, B-cell-depleted T cells, or T cells were the source of the cDNA or gDNA that made up the material.

Study processing details: From reference gene primer amplification, estimates of nucleated cell counts were derived. Libraries were prepared by immunoSEQ multiplex PCR; TCRdb keeps only in-frame clonotypes and omits some of them. The DNA was the basis for D and trimming; V, J and clone size are from that table. The repertoire holds some 240,000 clones, with more than 75% as singletons. It was during active infection that Seattle patients were enrolled and then longitudinally followed. Germline loops: CDR1 KGHSH, CDR2 LQKENI. The V gene lost 2 bases and the J gene lost 3 bases, with 5 bases spanning the gap. The CDR3 has 13 residues.

Material: peripheral blood. This rearrangement joins TRBV18 to TRBJ1-5, with D unclear. The sequence derives from a woman between 70 and 85 years old with COVID-19, enrolled during active disease. The DNA for the CDR3 is TGTGCCAGCTCACCAGGGCTCAATCAGCCCCAGCATTTT. This gives the protein CASSPGLNQPQHF.